These 15 T cell receptor beta chains came from one sample sequenced in a study of T cells in Graves' hyperthyroidism and ophthalmopathy (dated by TCRdb to between 2018 and 2021). Libraries were made using multiplex PCR. Data came from an Illumina HiSeq 2000. TCR beta CDR3 regions were amplified from RNA transcripts. For the first round of RT-PCR on the TCR CDR3, the HTBI primer set was used together with the Qiagen OneStep RT-PCR kit. TCRdb reanalyzed the raw reads on its own, using fastp at Q25 for trimming and MiXCR for clone calling, and kept in-frame beta chains. Rows matching on CDR3 protein sequence are summarized as one entry with the most common DNA and genes. Across this sample there are hundreds of thousands of distinct CDR3 sequences, with about 20% seen only once. About 35% of the sample belongs to the ten largest clones. Sequenced input: blood. Receptors were obtained from a man in his thirties or forties with Graves' ophthalmopathy.

This clonotype was observed many times. The chain uses TRBV2 and TRBJ1-1; TRBD1 matches at 7 bases. Germline CDR1 reads SNHLY; CDR2 reads FYNNEI. CDR3 size: 14 residues. The junction had 12 bases not matched to a gene; V was cut back by 6 bases and J by 8 bases. The CDR3 spells CASRDPGQSVEAFF. Here the CDR3 DNA reads TGTGCCAGCAGAGATCCGGGACAGTCTGTCGAAGCTTTCTTT.

This clonotype was seen more than once but under ten times. The chain uses TRBV30 and TRBJ2-5; 11 bases agree with TRBD1. Trimming removed 4 bases from V and 1 base from J; junction bases left unmatched: 8. This CDR3 has 16 amino acids. Germline V lookup: CDR1 GTSNPN, CDR2 SVGIG (reference sequence). CDR3 DNA sequence: TGTGCCTGGACCTTTGGGACAGGGGGACTCCAAGAGACCCAGTACTTC. It specifies CAWTFGTGGLQETQYF.

This clonotype occurred a few times. The rearrangement joins TRBV30 to TRBJ2-4; D gene ambiguous. The germline CDR1 and CDR2 sequences are GTSNPN and SVGIG (reference sequence). V lost 2 bases to trimming and J lost 2 bases, with 7 bases between them. The CDR3 covers 13 residues. CDR3 coding DNA: TGTGCCTGGAGTCGGGTTTCCAAAAACATTCAGTACTTC. Amino acid sequence: CAWSRVSKNIQYF.

This clonotype showed up many times. The chain recombines TRBV27 with TRBJ2-3; tentative D call: TRBD1 (5 bases). The germline V gene encodes CDR1 MNHEY and CDR2 SMNVEV (reference sequence). This CDR3 is built from 16 residues. Trimming removed 3 bases at V and 0 bases at J, with 13 bases between. CDR3 sequence: CASSLGRIPSTDTQYF. The CDR3 nucleotides read TGTGCCAGCAGTTTGGGGCGGATCCCTAGCACAGATACGCAGTATTTT.

J is TRBJ2-2 and V is TRBV28; 9 bases map to TRBD1. The V gene end was trimmed by 10 bases and the J gene end by 4 bases; junction bases not matched to a gene: 7. This CDR3 comprises 14 residues. Germline loops: CDR1 MDHEN, CDR2 SYDVKM. The CDR3 is CATGDRVFTGELFF. CDR3 coding DNA: TGTGCCACCGGGGACAGGGTATTCACCGGGGAGCTGTTTTTT.

V gene TRBV12-3 or TRBV12-4 combines with J gene TRBJ1-4; D may be TRBD1 (5 bases). CDR3 length: 15 residues. V was trimmed by 6 bases and J by 7 bases, leaving 18 bases between them. Written as DNA, the CDR3 is TGTGCCAGCAGATCCGGGACCCTGGTCGGTGAAAAACTGTTTTTT. Encoded protein: CASRSGTLVGEKLFF.

V gene TRBV5-1 combines with J gene TRBJ2-5; TRBD2 matches 9 bases. The CDR3 totals 15 residues. The ends lost 4 bases at V and 1 base at J; junction bases unmatched: 5. Per germline, CDR1 SGHRS and CDR2 YFSETQ. The CDR3 DNA is TGCGCCAGCAGCCGAGCGGGAGGTGCCCAAGAGACCCAGTACTTC. Protein product: CASSRAGGAQETQYF.

This sequence joins TRBV20-1 and TRBJ2-3; the D is unclear. Germline V lookup: CDR1 DFQATT, CDR2 SNEGSKA (reference sequence). V was clipped by 6 bases and J by 0 bases, with 4 bases between them. The CDR3 is 11 amino acids. The CDR3 DNA is TGCAGTGCCCCAAGCACAGATACGCAGTATTTT. Residues: CSAPSTDTQYF.

This clonotype was seen at least ten times. The V and J genes are TRBV18 and TRBJ1-1, with 8 bases that match TRBD1. CDR1 is KGHSH, CDR2 LQKENI, per germline. J lost 2 bases, V lost 2 bases, and 4 bases had no gene match. The CDR3 is made up of 15 amino acids. CDR3 coding DNA: TGTGCCAGCTCACCAGGGCCAGGGGGCAACACTGAAGCTTTCTTT. Amino acid sequence: CASSPGPGGNTEAFF. The entire variable domain, with the rest obtained from reference TRBV18 and TRBJ1-1, is as follows: NAGVMQNPRHLVRRRGQEARLRCSPMKGHSHVYWYRQLPEEGLKFMVYLQKENIIDESGMPKERFSAEFPKEGPSILRIQQVVRGDSAAYFCASSPGPGGNTEAFFGQGTRLTVV.

J is TRBJ1-6 and V is TRBV6-6; a weak D match, TRBD1 (5 bases). In germline, CDR1 is MNHNY, CDR2 SVGAGI (reference sequence). The ends were cut back, 0 bases at V and 5 bases at J, with 14 bases in the middle. This CDR3 is 17 amino acids long. The CDR3 DNA reads TGTGCCAGCAGTTACTCTATGGGGGATTGGAATAATTCACCCCTCCACTTT. Translating it yields CASSYSMGDWNNSPLHF.

This clonotype has at least ten counts. This chain uses TRBV12-3 or TRBV12-4 with TRBJ1-5; D is perhaps TRBD1 (5 bases). CDR3 length: 15 amino acids. Trimming took off 2 bases at V and 4 bases at J, with 12 bases between the two ends. Written as DNA, the CDR3 is TGTGCCAGCAGTTTAAGGGGATGGGGTAATCAGCCCCAGCATTTT. It specifies CASSLRGWGNQPQHF.

This clonotype was detected many times. The rearrangement uses TRBV27 and TRBJ1-3, with D uncertain. Germline-derived CDR1 and CDR2 are MNHEY and SMNVEV (reference sequence). This CDR3 has 15 residues. Trimming left V 8 bases short and J 0 bases short, with 14 bases between. CDR3 nucleotide sequence: TGTGCCAGCCGAGCGGGCCAAAGCTCTGGAAACACCATATATTTT. It encodes CASRAGQSSGNTIYF.

On this clonotype: The junction departs from the called germline gene at one end, perhaps through a read error. This sequence joins TRBV14 and TRBJ2-7; TRBD2 agrees at 10 bases. The length of the CDR3 is 16 residues. Germline assignment: CDR1 SGHDN and CDR2 FVKESK. DNA of the CDR3: TGTGCCAGCAGCCCCGGCGCTAGCGGGAGTTCCTACGAGCGGTACTTC. It specifies CASSPGASGSSYERYF. The full variable domain, in which reference TRBV14 and TRBJ2-7 provide the parts outside the CDR3, is EAGVTQFPSHSVIEKGQTVTLRCDPISGHDNLYWYRRVMGKEIKFLLHFVKESKQDESGMPNNRFLAERTGGTYSTLKVQPAELEDSGVYFCASSPGASGSSYERYFGPGTRLTVT.

This clonotype was counted a few times. The chain recombines TRBV19 with TRBJ2-5; TRBD1 matches at 10 bases. Germline CDR1 and CDR2: LNHDA and SQIVND (reference sequence). V lost 5 bases, J lost 5 bases, and 8 bases stayed unmatched. The length of the CDR3 is 15 residues. The CDR3 nucleotides are TGTGCCAGTAGTCGAACCGGGACAGGGGAGGAGACCCAGTACTTC. Amino acids: CASSRTGTGEETQYF.

A note on this clonotype: A much larger clone lies a single base off, so this may be a read error. The rearrangement uses TRBV7-9 and TRBJ1-1; D might be TRBD1 (5 bases). Per germline, CDR1 SEHNR and CDR2 FQNEAQ (reference sequence). The CDR3 is 16 residues long. CDR3 bases: TGTGCCGGCAGCTCCCCCCAGGGCCTATTGAACACTGAAGCTTTCTTT. It encodes CAGSSPQGLLNTEAFF.